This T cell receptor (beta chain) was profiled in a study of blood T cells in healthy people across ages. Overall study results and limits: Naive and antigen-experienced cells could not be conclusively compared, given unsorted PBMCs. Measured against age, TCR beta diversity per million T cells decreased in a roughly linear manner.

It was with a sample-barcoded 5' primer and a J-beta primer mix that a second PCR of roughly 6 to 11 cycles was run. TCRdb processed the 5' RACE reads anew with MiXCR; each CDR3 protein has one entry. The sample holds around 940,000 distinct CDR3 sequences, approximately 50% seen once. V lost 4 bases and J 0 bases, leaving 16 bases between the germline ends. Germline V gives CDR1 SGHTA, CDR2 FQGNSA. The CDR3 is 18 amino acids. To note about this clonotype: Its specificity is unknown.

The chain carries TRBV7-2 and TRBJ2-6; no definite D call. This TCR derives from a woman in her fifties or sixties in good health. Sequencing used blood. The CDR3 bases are TGTGCCAGCAGCTCCAAGGCAGCTTTCCCCTCTGGGGCCAACGTCCTGACTTTC. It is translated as CASSSKAAFPSGANVLTF.